The 23 T cell receptor beta chains given below trace back to one sample, sequenced in a study of blood T cell repertoires in COVID-19. TCRdb's table, derived via immunoSEQ multiplex PCR, lists solely in-frame clones and lacks some. The data show about 100,000 clones, with 85% seen just once and 9.5% to 15% held by the top ten. The material sequenced was peripheral blood. These receptors were obtained from a human donor in a cohort sampled during active COVID-19.

This chain joins TRBV10-2 and TRBJ1-1, with D possibly being TRBD1 (5 bases). The CDR3 has 14 amino acids. CDR1 is WSHSY, CDR2 SAAADI, per germline. V lost 7 bases and J 6 bases, leaving 18 bases between the germline ends. The CDR3 sequence is CASTNPEPTAEAFF. CDR3 DNA: TGCGCCAGCACCAACCCCGAGCCGACAGCTGAAGCTTTCTTT.

The chain uses TRBV5-1 and TRBJ2-5, with 7 nucleotides matching TRBD2. The CDR3 is 16 amino acids. Germline V gene sequence: CDR1 SGHRS, CDR2 YFSETQ. J lost 5 bases, V lost 0 bases, and 10 bases had no gene match. CDR3 bases: TGCGCCAGCAGCTTGGCCCCTAGGGCGGGAGTTGAGACCCAGTACTTC. This codes for CASSLAPRAGVETQYF. The variable domain in full, with the rest retrieved from reference TRBV5-1 and TRBJ2-5, is KAGVTQTPRYLIKTRGQQVTLSCSPISGHRSVSWYQQTPGQGLQFLFEYFSETQRNKGNFPGRFSGRQFSNSRSEMNVSTLELGDSALYLCASSLAPRAGVETQYFGPGTRLLVL.

This rearrangement joins TRBV7-2 to TRBJ2-3, with D perhaps matching TRBD1 (6 bases). The V end was cut by 1 base, the J end by 1 base, with 6 bases between. Looked up from germline, CDR1 is SGHTA and CDR2 is FQGNSA. The CDR3 runs 14 residues. CDR3 sequence: CASSLGTGTDTQYF. The CDR3 DNA follows: TGTGCCAGCAGCTTAGGGACAGGCACAGATACGCAGTATTTT.

In its sample, this clone was seen a few times. The V call is TRBV6-5, the J call TRBJ2-7, with TRBD1 as a possible D gene (5 bases). Trimming shortened V by 5 bases and J by 1 base, and 9 bases separated the two germline ends. CDR1 and CDR2 from the germline V gene are MNHEY and SVGAGI. This CDR3 region has 13 residues. CDR3 loop: CASSLTESYEQYF. CDR3 sequence (DNA): TGTGCCAGCAGTCTGACAGAGTCCTACGAGCAGTACTTC.

The V and J genes are TRBV5-5 and TRBJ2-7; D gene uncertain. CDR1 and CDR2 (germline): SGHKS, YYEKEE (reference sequence). The V gene lost 1 base and the J gene lost 2 bases, with 22 bases spanning the gap. The CDR3 length is 18 residues. The CDR3 reads CASSLSLARQELAYEQYF. The CDR3 DNA sequence: TGTGCCAGCAGCTTGTCTCTTGCGCGCCAGGAACTTGCCTACGAGCAGTACTTC.

The chain has TRBV4-3 and TRBJ2-7, with TRBD1 identical over 10 bases. The germline gives CDR1 LGHNA, CDR2 YSLEER. The CDR3 runs to 15 residues. The trim removed 3 bases at V and 4 bases at J, leaving 6 bases unmatched. The CDR3 DNA reads as TGCGCCAGCAGCCAGCGGACAGGGGGGAGGTACGAGCAGTACTTC. Its protein is CASSQRTGGRYEQYF.

The chain recombines TRBV24-1 with TRBJ2-2; 13 nucleotides match TRBD2. The CDR3 contains 17 residues. J gave up 7 bases and V 3 bases, and 7 bases lay outside the gene matches. Germline V lookup: CDR1 KGHDR, CDR2 SFDVKD. The DNA of the CDR3 is TGTGCCACCAGTGATGGACTAGCGGGAGCGGATGGCGGGGAGCTGTTTTTT. The encoded protein is CATSDGLAGADGGELFF.

V usage is TRBV14 and J usage is TRBJ2-1; D might be TRBD1 (7 bases). The CDR3 is 16 residues long. Deletions cut 2 bases from V and 2 bases from J, with 13 bases between. Germline CDR1 reads SGHDN; CDR2 reads FVKESK. The CDR3 is CASSQRQGGTYNEQFF. In DNA form, the CDR3 reads TGTGCCAGCAGCCAACGACAGGGAGGAACCTACAATGAGCAGTTCTTC.

This clone showed up just a few times. V gene TRBV6-2 or TRBV6-3 combines with J gene TRBJ2-3, with a possible D match to TRBD2 (6 bases). Trimming took off 6 bases at V and 4 bases at J, with 14 bases between the two ends. Germline V gives CDR1 MNHEY, CDR2 SVGEGT. The CDR3 is made up of 14 amino acids. CDR3 protein: CASSPGWEADTQYF. In DNA form, the CDR3 reads TGTGCCAGCAGCCCCGGGTGGGAGGCAGATACGCAGTATTTT.

The rearrangement joins TRBV20-1 to TRBJ2-1; a possible D gene is TRBD1 (6 bases). Deletions cut 2 bases from V and 8 bases from J, with 7 bases between. The CDR3 runs to 11 residues. Germline CDR1 and CDR2: DFQATT and SNEGSKA (reference sequence). CDR3 bases: TGCAGTGCTAGAAGACAGGATGAGCAGTTCTTC. It translates to CSARRQDEQFF.

The chain combines TRBV13 with TRBJ1-2, with 7 bases matching TRBD1. Germline assignment: CDR1 PRHDT and CDR2 FYEKMQ (reference sequence). The CDR3 sequence is 17 residues long. The trim removed 0 bases at V and 4 bases at J, leaving 11 bases unmatched. CDR3 sequence (DNA): TGTGCCAGCAGCTTAGGGACAGGGAGTAGCCGCGGCTATGGCTACACCTTC. It codes for CASSLGTGSSRGYGYTF.

This chain connects TRBV9 to TRBJ2-4; 7 bases are shared with TRBD1. V dropped 4 bases and J dropped 6; count of bases not matched to a gene: 16. Per germline, CDR1 SGDLS and CDR2 YYNGEE. This CDR3 has 17 amino acids. The DNA of the CDR3 is TGTGCCAGCAGCCCAGTCCCCCTTACAGGGGCGGCAAACATTCAGTACTTC. This encodes CASSPVPLTGAANIQYF.

The rearrangement links TRBV4-1 to TRBJ2-3, with TRBD2 matching 14 bases. This CDR3 spans 15 amino acids. Unmatched junction bases numbered 8, after V lost 4 bases and J lost 11 bases. CDR1 and CDR2 from the germline V gene are MGHRA and YSYEKL. The CDR3 nucleotides read TGCGCCAGCAGCCTATTGGGACTAGCGGGAGTGGAGCAGTATTTT. Its protein product is CASSLLGLAGVEQYF.

The chain is built from TRBV5-1 and TRBJ1-1, with a possible D match to TRBD1 (6 bases). CDR3 length: 14 residues. Trimming cost V 0 bases and J 5 bases, with 11 bases left between them. Per the germline V gene, CDR1 is SGHRS and CDR2 is YFSETQ. CDR3 in DNA: TGCGCCAGCAGCTTGGACAGGGCTAGAACTGAAGCTTTCTTT. It encodes CASSLDRARTEAFF.

The rearrangement joins TRBV2 to TRBJ1-2; 8 bases are shared with TRBD1. CDR1 is SNHLY and CDR2 is FYNNEI in the germline V gene. The CDR3 runs 15 residues. V was clipped by 9 bases and J by 3 bases; unmatched bases: 12. The CDR3 is CASRFLQGADYGYTF. The CDR3 bases are TGTGCCAGTAGATTTCTCCAGGGGGCTGACTATGGCTACACCTTC.

This chain links TRBV18 with TRBJ1-1; D possibly corresponds to TRBD1 (5 bases). Trimming pared 3 bases from V and 6 bases from J, leaving 11 bases between. This CDR3 is 13 amino acids long. Germline V gene data show CDR1 as KGHSH and CDR2 as LQKENI. CDR3 sequence reads: CASSPFQGAEAFF. CDR3 DNA: TGTGCCAGCTCACCTTTTCAGGGCGCTGAAGCTTTCTTT.

The rearrangement uses TRBV29-1 and TRBJ1-2; D is possibly TRBD1 (6 bases). Germline assignment: CDR1 SQVTM and CDR2 ANQGSEA. The CDR3 spans 13 residues. Trimming took 4 bases from V and 3 from J, leaving 12 bases between them. The CDR3 nucleotides read TGCAGCGTTGGGGACACCTCTCACTATGGCTACACCTTC. Translated: CSVGDTSHYGYTF.

V and J are TRBV5-1 and TRBJ1-1, with D perhaps TRBD1 (5 bases). CDR1 and CDR2 (germline): SGHRS, YFSETQ. V lost 1 base and J lost 2, with 9 bases in between. This CDR3 contains 14 residues. DNA for the CDR3: TGCGCCAGCAGCTTGCAGGGCTCAAACACTGAAGCTTTCTTT. Translation gives CASSLQGSNTEAFF. Filled out from reference TRBV5-1 and TRBJ1-1, the complete variable domain reads KAGVTQTPRYLIKTRGQQVTLSCSPISGHRSVSWYQQTPGQGLQFLFEYFSETQRNKGNFPGRFSGRQFSNSRSEMNVSTLELGDSALYLCASSLQGSNTEAFFGQGTRLTVV.

The chain employs TRBV7-8 and TRBJ1-4, with 7 bases that match TRBD1. V dropped 7 bases and J dropped 8; count of bases not matched to a gene: 7. Per the germline V gene, CDR1 is SGHVS and CDR2 is FQNEAQ. This CDR3 spans 13 amino acids. The CDR3 spells CASMKGAGEKLFF. CDR3 nucleotides: TGTGCCAGCATGAAGGGGGCGGGGGAAAAACTGTTTTTT.

This sequence joins TRBV20-1 and TRBJ2-5; no clear D gene. Germline V gene sequence: CDR1 DFQATT, CDR2 SNEGSKA (reference sequence). Trimming removed 6 bases from V and 5 bases from J, with 7 bases in between. The CDR3 runs 10 residues. The CDR3 loop is CSARRETQYF. The CDR3 DNA reads as TGCAGTGCGAGACGGGAGACCCAGTACTTC.

This rearrangement joins TRBV5-1 to TRBJ1-4; no firm D call. This CDR3 is built from 14 residues. Trimming removed 7 bases at V and 8 bases at J, with 18 bases between. Germline assignment: CDR1 SGHRS and CDR2 YFSETQ. The DNA of the CDR3 is TGCGCCAGCGGATTTTCCGGAGGAAGCGAAAAACTGTTTTTT. Translating gives CASGFSGGSEKLFF.

This chain uses TRBV9 with TRBJ1-6; D is ambiguous. CDR1 and CDR2 from the germline V gene are SGDLS and YYNGEE. The ends were cut back, 3 bases at V and 7 bases at J, with 8 bases in the middle. The CDR3 has 13 residues. The CDR3 DNA is TGTGCCAGCAGCGCAAACGGGAATTCACCCCTCCACTTT. This codes for CASSANGNSPLHF.

V is TRBV20-1 and J is TRBJ2-1, with TRBD2 matching 11 bases. Trimming cost V 8 bases and J 12 bases; bases outside gene matches: 6. The CDR3 spans 11 residues. From germline, CDR1 is DFQATT and CDR2 SNEGSKA (reference sequence). The CDR3 DNA sequence: TGCAGTTTAGCGGGGGGGCCTGGGCAGTTCTTC. It is translated as CSLAGGPGQFF.